The 30 T cell receptor beta chains listed next were all sequenced from one sample in a study of cytomegalovirus exposure and HLA in healthy donors. Amplification used 60 Vbeta primers and 13 Jbeta primers. Assay: immunoSEQ multiplex PCR; the TCRdb copy retains only in-frame clones and omits some. The sample lists about 150,000 clones; roughly 60% were seen once. The sequenced sample consisted of PBMCs. Receptors were obtained from a middle-aged woman in good health and CMV-seronegative.

V and J are TRBV2 and TRBJ1-2, with TRBD1 identical over 8 bases. With 7 bases clipped from V and 8 bases from J, the junction kept 12 bases outside the gene matches. The length of the CDR3 is 14 residues. Germline CDR1 SNHLY, CDR2 FYNNEI. Here the CDR3 reads CASTPGGALRGYTF. CDR3 DNA sequence: TGTGCCAGCACGCCAGGGGGCGCGCTGAGAGGCTACACCTTC.

This chain uses TRBV7-9 with TRBJ1-1; TRBD1 is a possible D gene (6 bases). CDR3 length: 12 amino acids. Between the trimmed V and J ends, which lost 5 bases and 6 bases, there was a span of 10 bases. CDR1 SEHNR and CDR2 FQNEAQ come from the germline V gene (reference sequence). In DNA form, the CDR3 reads TGTGCCAGCAGCCACGGGACACCTGAAGCTTTCTTT. This codes for CASSHGTPEAFF.

A remark on this clone: This specimen includes other DNA sequences encoding the same CDR3. The V and J genes are TRBV18 and TRBJ1-4; D is undetermined. Germline V lookup: CDR1 KGHSH, CDR2 LQKENI. V dropped 3 bases and J dropped 0 bases, with 5 bases sitting between them. The CDR3 loop spans 14 amino acids. The CDR3 DNA is TGTGCCAGCTCACCCCTCCCAACTAATGAAAAACTGTTTTTT. Its protein product is CASSPLPTNEKLFF.

The chain has TRBV2 and TRBJ1-4; 9 nucleotides align to TRBD1. Germline CDR1 and CDR2: SNHLY and FYNNEI. The length of the CDR3 is 15 residues. Germline trimming cut 4 bases from V and 8 bases from J; bases unmatched to any gene: 8. The CDR3 reads CASSGPTGGWEKLFF. CDR3 DNA: TGTGCCAGCAGTGGCCCCACAGGGGGCTGGGAAAAACTGTTTTTT.

In this sample, this clone turned up once. V usage is TRBV5-4 and J usage is TRBJ2-2, with a weak D call TRBD2 (7 bases). V lost 3 bases and J 7 bases, leaving 13 bases between the germline ends. This CDR3 region has 14 residues. Germline CDR1 is SGHNT and CDR2 is YYREEE (reference sequence). This chain's CDR3 is CASSSGGRGGELFF. As DNA, the CDR3 is TGTGCCAGCAGCTCCGGGGGGCGAGGCGGGGAGCTGTTTTTT.

The rearrangement uses TRBV7-3 and TRBJ1-1; D remains ambiguous. Germline V gives CDR1 SGHTA, CDR2 FQGTGA. The CDR3 extends over 16 amino acids. With 2 bases removed from V and 2 bases from J, the gap between germline ends came to 15 bases. CDR3 region: CASSLGGPGTNTEAFF. The CDR3 DNA reads TGTGCCAGCAGCTTAGGCGGGCCAGGTACAAACACTGAAGCTTTCTTT. The full variable domain, rest sourced from reference TRBV7-3 and TRBJ1-1, is GAGVSQTPSNKVTEKGKYVELRCDPISGHTALYWYRQSLGQGPEFLIYFQGTGAADDSGLPNDRFFAVRPEGSVSTLKIQRTERGDSAVYLCASSLGGPGTNTEAFFGQGTRLTVV.

This clone was observed a few times. This chain uses TRBV7-2 with TRBJ2-3, with 12 nucleotides matching TRBD2. There are 17 residues in the CDR3. CDR1 SGHTA and CDR2 FQGNSA come from the germline V gene. V shed 1 base, J shed 6 bases, and the junction held 8 bases outside the gene matches. For the CDR3, the DNA is TGTGCCAGCAGCTTAGATCCTAGCGGGGGGGCGGGGGATACGCAGTATTTT. Its protein product is CASSLDPSGGAGDTQYF.

This chain uses TRBV6-6 with TRBJ1-5; D may be TRBD1 (5 bases). The germline gives CDR1 MNHNY, CDR2 SVGAGI (reference sequence). V was pared by 2 bases and J by 9 bases, with 8 bases between. The CDR3 covers 12 residues. CDR3 in DNA: TGTGCCAGCAGTTACATGGGGGGGCCCCAGCATTTT. It translates to CASSYMGGPQHF.

In this sample, this clone turned up a few times. The rearrangement links TRBV28 to TRBJ2-3, with 16 positions matching TRBD2. V shed 2 bases and J 2 bases; nucleotides not matched to a gene: 16. CDR3 length: 22 amino acids. The V gene's germline CDR1 is MDHEN and CDR2 SYDVKM. Here the CDR3 reads CASSLMRPGLAGGALVTDTQYF. The CDR3 region has the DNA TGTGCCAGCAGTTTAATGAGACCGGGACTAGCGGGGGGGGCCCTGGTCACAGATACGCAGTATTTT.

This rearrangement joins TRBV5-1 to TRBJ1-4; D remains ambiguous. Looked up from germline, CDR1 is SGHRS and CDR2 is YFSETQ. This CDR3 is built from 15 residues. The V end lost 4 bases, the J end lost 3 bases, and 13 bases lay between the germline ends. The CDR3 DNA follows: TGCGCCAGCAGCATGGACCCGAGGTCTAATGAAAAACTGTTTTTT. Translating gives CASSMDPRSNEKLFF.

V gene TRBV27 combines with J gene TRBJ1-5; D call uncertain. Germline V lookup: CDR1 MNHEY, CDR2 SMNVEV (reference sequence). V lost 2 bases and J lost 7, with 9 bases in between. CDR3 size: 13 residues. Here the CDR3 reads CASSLELGQPQHF. The CDR3 nucleotides read TGTGCCAGCAGTTTAGAGCTAGGCCAGCCCCAGCATTTT.

This clone was recorded once. The genes are TRBV5-1 and TRBJ2-3; possibly TRBD1 for D (5 bases). This CDR3 is built from 16 residues. Between the trimmed V and J ends, which lost 4 bases and 1 base, there was a span of 16 bases. CDR1 and CDR2 (germline): SGHRS, YFSETQ. The CDR3 reads CASSRGRTRGTDTQYF. The CDR3 coding sequence is TGCGCCAGCAGCAGAGGACGGACAAGGGGCACAGATACGCAGTATTTT.

This clone was counted between two and nine times. This sequence joins TRBV10-3 and TRBJ1-2; D perhaps matches TRBD1 (6 bases). V was cut by 3 bases and J by 1 base, with 18 bases left in between. Germline V gene sequence: CDR1 ENHRY, CDR2 SYGVKD. CDR3 length equals 17 residues. This CDR3 reads CAISDPSRQVVNYGYTF. CDR3 bases: TGTGCCATCAGTGACCCTTCTCGACAGGTGGTTAACTATGGCTACACCTTC.

Of note for this clone: Within the sample, other DNA sequences also encode this same CDR3. The V call is TRBV7-9, the J call TRBJ2-1; 10 bases line up with TRBD2. Losses at the gene ends were 6 bases for V and 3 bases for J; bases not matched to a gene: 2. The CDR3 is 14 residues long. CDR1 is SEHNR and CDR2 is FQNEAQ in the germline V gene (reference sequence). The CDR3 DNA is TGTGCCAGCAGTCGGACTAGCGGCTACAATGAGCAGTTCTTC. This sequence encodes CASSRTSGYNEQFF.

This chain links TRBV19 with TRBJ1-1; unclear D gene. The germline V and J ends were trimmed by 2 bases and 1 base, with 8 bases remaining between them. The germline V gene has CDR1 LNHDA and CDR2 SQIVND (reference sequence). This CDR3 comprises 14 residues. The CDR3 sequence is CASSISLWNTEAFF. CDR3 in DNA: TGTGCCAGTAGTATAAGCCTCTGGAACACTGAAGCTTTCTTT.

The chain recombines TRBV5-1 with TRBJ1-2; no reliable D call. Germline CDR1 reads SGHRS; CDR2 reads YFSETQ. CDR3 length: 12 amino acids. With 0 bases removed from V and 6 bases from J, the gap between germline ends came to 6 bases. CDR3 amino acids: CASSLDIHGYTF. CDR3 sequence (DNA): TGCGCCAGCAGCTTGGACATCCATGGCTACACCTTC.

This chain links TRBV7-2 with TRBJ1-6; D perhaps matches TRBD1 (5 bases). Between the trimmed V and J ends, which lost 5 bases and 6 bases, there was a span of 14 bases. The germline V gene encodes CDR1 SGHTA and CDR2 FQGNSA. The CDR3 consists of 15 residues. As DNA, the CDR3 is TGTGCCAGCAGCCCGCCAAGGGGATCTAATTCACCCCTCCACTTT. Amino acid sequence: CASSPPRGSNSPLHF.

V is TRBV27 and J is TRBJ1-2; a weak D match, TRBD1 (5 bases). Germline CDR1 reads MNHEY; CDR2 reads SMNVEV (reference sequence). CDR3 size: 13 residues. Trimming cost V 8 bases and J 3 bases, with 13 bases left between them. CDR3 DNA sequence: TGTGCCAGCGGGAGGGACGGACACTATGGCTACACCTTC. This gives the protein CASGRDGHYGYTF.

The V call is TRBV5-4, the J call TRBJ2-1; 7 nucleotides match TRBD2. CDR1 and CDR2 (germline): SGHNT, YYREEE (reference sequence). The CDR3 runs 15 residues. The V segment lost 4 bases and the J segment 4 bases; nucleotides outside the gene matches: 8. The CDR3 bases are TGTGCCAGCAGCCCCGGTGGAGCGGGGTACAATGAGCAGTTCTTC. This gives the protein CASSPGGAGYNEQFF.

In its sample, this clone was seen a few times. Written as DNA, the CDR3 is TGTGCCAGCAGCTTATTACCAGCAGGGGGAAGCTACGAGCAGTACTTC. Its protein product is CASSLLPAGGSYEQYF. The chain carries TRBV7-9 and TRBJ2-7; TRBD1 agrees at 7 bases. Germline V gives CDR1 SEHNR, CDR2 FQNEAQ (reference sequence). The CDR3 is 16 residues long. V lost 2 bases to trimming and J lost 3 bases; unmatched junction nucleotides: 10.

The rearrangement uses TRBV29-1 and TRBJ1-4; the D gene is possibly TRBD1 (6 bases). Germline V CDR1 and CDR2: SQVTM, ANQGSEA. Trimming cost V 4 bases and J 5 bases, with 14 bases left between them. The CDR3 has 14 amino acids. Written as DNA, the CDR3 is TGCAGCGTTGTAGTGGGGGCTCGGAATGAAAAACTGTTTTTT. It is translated as CSVVVGARNEKLFF.

This chain links TRBV9 with TRBJ1-5; possible D gene TRBD1, 5 bases. This CDR3 has 15 residues. Germline V gene sequence: CDR1 SGDLS, CDR2 YYNGEE. V was pared by 0 bases and J by 1 base, with 8 bases between. In nucleotides, the CDR3 is TGTGCCAGCAGCGTAGAGGGGTCGAGCAATCAGCCCCAGCATTTT. Amino acids: CASSVEGSSNQPQHF.

The chain is built from TRBV5-1 and TRBJ2-1; 13 nucleotides match TRBD2. V trimming: 4 bases; J trimming: 5 bases; junction bases outside the gene matches: 6. The CDR3 runs 16 residues. Germline-derived CDR1 and CDR2 are SGHRS and YFSETQ. CDR3 sequence reads: CASSAQGLAGHNEQFF. CDR3 in DNA: TGCGCCAGCAGCGCTCAGGGACTAGCGGGGCACAATGAGCAGTTCTTC.

This clone has more than one count but fewer than ten. The chain carries TRBV7-2 and TRBJ2-7, with TRBD1 identical over 9 bases. This CDR3 contains 14 residues. Germline V gene lookup returns CDR1 SGHTA and CDR2 FQGNSA. V shed 5 bases, J shed 2 bases, and the junction held 4 bases outside the gene matches. The CDR3: CASSTRTGAYEQYF. DNA for the CDR3: TGTGCCAGCAGCACCAGGACAGGGGCCTACGAGCAGTACTTC. Complete variable domain (other parts from reference TRBV7-2 and TRBJ2-7): GAGVSQSPSNKVTEKGKDVELRCDPISGHTALYWYRQSLGQGLEFLIYFQGNSAPDKSGLPSDRFSAERTGGSVSTLTIQRTQQEDSAVYLCASSTRTGAYEQYFGPGTRLTVT.

The CDR3 DNA sequence: TGTGCCAGCAGCTCGGGCGGGGGTACCTACGAGCAGTACTTC. Translation: CASSSGGGTYEQYF. V and J are TRBV7-2 and TRBJ2-7, with 7 bases that match TRBD2. The CDR3 runs 14 residues. Germline V gene data show CDR1 as SGHTA and CDR2 as FQGNSA. Losses at the gene ends were 4 bases for V and 2 bases for J; bases not matched to a gene: 5.

The V call is TRBV4-3, the J call TRBJ2-3, with D possibly TRBD2 on 6 matching bases. V was shortened by 0 bases and J by 5 bases, with 15 bases between the two germline ends. Germline assignment: CDR1 LGHNA and CDR2 YSLEER. The CDR3 has 16 residues. Here the CDR3 DNA reads TGCGCCAGCAGCCAAGATTTGTCCGGGGAGGTAGATACGCAGTATTTT. It translates to CASSQDLSGEVDTQYF.

This sequence joins TRBV19 and TRBJ1-5; possibly TRBD1 for D (6 bases). Trimming left V 10 bases short and J 2 bases short, with 21 bases between. This CDR3 comprises 16 residues. Germline V lookup: CDR1 LNHDA, CDR2 SQIVND (reference sequence). The CDR3 region has the DNA TGTGCCACTCGATCTGGAGAACAGGGCCGCAATCAGCCCCAGCATTTT. Its protein is CATRSGEQGRNQPQHF.

This clone was observed once. The chain is built from TRBV18 and TRBJ2-1; 7 bases are a match to TRBD2. J lost 4 bases, V lost 8 bases, and 5 bases had no gene match. Germline V gene lookup returns CDR1 KGHSH and CDR2 LQKENI. The CDR3 consists of 13 residues. This CDR3 is CASREVGYNEQFF. For the CDR3, the DNA is TGTGCCAGCCGGGAGGTGGGGTACAATGAGCAGTTCTTC.

The V call is TRBV5-4, the J call TRBJ1-1; 7 nucleotides agree with TRBD1. The CDR3 length is 14 residues. Germline trimming cut 4 bases from V and 0 bases from J; bases unmatched to any gene: 3. In germline, CDR1 is SGHNT, CDR2 YYREEE (reference sequence). The CDR3 region has the DNA TGTGCCAGCAGCAAGGGACAGTTGAACACTGAAGCTTTCTTT. As protein: CASSKGQLNTEAFF.

The chain couples TRBV5-8 to TRBJ2-6; no clear D. Germline assignment: CDR1 SGHTS and CDR2 YDEGEE. The CDR3 is 15 amino acids. With 4 bases removed from V and 0 bases from J, the gap between germline ends came to 8 bases. The CDR3 region is CASSPIVSGANVLTF. The CDR3 coding sequence is TGTGCCAGCAGCCCCATTGTCTCTGGGGCCAACGTCCTGACTTTC.